This TCR beta chain was found in a study of shared clonotypes between healthy human individuals. Overall study context: Sampling drew on donors who were a couple of women and a few men aged 18 to 49.

Libraries were prepared by immunoSEQ multiplex PCR; TCRdb keeps only in-frame clonotypes and omits some of them. The sample has over a million clones; 96% are singletons. V was pared by 5 bases and J by 2 bases, with 19 bases between. CDR1 is SGHVS, CDR2 FQNEAQ, per germline. The CDR3 is made up of 16 amino acids. The clonotype was recovered from a man aged 25 to 45 in good health. V gene TRBV7-8 combines with J gene TRBJ2-7, with D perhaps being TRBD1 or TRBD2 (6 bases each). Sequencing was performed on naive CD4+ T cells sorted from blood. Subset indicated: CD45RA+ positively selected. The CDR3 spells CASSPRGAGSPYEQYF. The CDR3 nucleotides read TGTGCCAGCAGCCCTAGGGGGGCAGGGAGTCCCTACGAGCAGTACTTC.